The source of this T cell receptor (beta chain) is a study of shared clonotypes between healthy human individuals. Study context: The study enrolled a couple of women and a few men aged 18 to 49.

The germline gives CDR1 SGHTA, CDR2 FQGNSA. The CDR3 is 16 amino acids. Trimming left V 5 bases short and J 2 bases short, with 17 bases between. TCRdb's copy holds only in-frame clones and misses some; the assay was immunoSEQ multiplex PCR. The sample lists about 1.4 million clones; over 95% were seen once. All donors qualified as healthy HIV-negative adults and had experienced no recent acute infections or vaccinations. This receptor was taken from a man aged 30 to 45 in good health. The rearrangement links TRBV7-2 to TRBJ2-3; perhaps TRBD1 as D (6 bases). The source material was naive CD4+ T cells sorted from blood. The subset was: CD45RA+ positively selected. The CDR3 loop reads CASSDIPTGYTDTQYF. CDR3 DNA sequence: TGTGCCAGCAGCGACATACCAACAGGGTACACAGATACGCAGTATTTT.